The subject of this entry is one T cell receptor (beta chain). No antigen is known for it. The whole isolated RNA underwent reverse transcription, so sequencing captured expressed TCRB transcripts. Assay used: immunoSEQ multiplex PCR; TCRdb lists only in-frame clones, some missing. The table lists roughly 26,000 clones, 49% of them singletons. V shed 1 base, J shed 3 bases, and the junction held 2 bases outside the gene matches. Looked up from germline, CDR1 is SGHNT and CDR2 is YYREEE (reference sequence). This CDR3 contains 15 residues. The data are from a study of beta chain features in type 1 diabetes. By way of CD45RO/CCR7/CD25/CD127/CD95/CD27, the CD4+ regulatory, stem cell-like memory, central memory and naive cells were sorted. Findings of the study overall: Shortening of TCRB CDR3s, moderate but significant, appeared in all four CD4+ subsets of Type 1 diabetes patients.

V is TRBV5-4 and J is TRBJ2-3, with 10 bases that match TRBD2. The sequence derives from a man younger than 40 with type 1 diabetes. Sequencing was performed on stem cell memory CD4+ T cells from blood. CDR3 in amino acids: CASSLSSGRTDTQYF. CDR3 in DNA: TGTGCCAGCAGCTTGTCTAGCGGGAGAACAGATACGCAGTATTTT.